This record covers a single TCR beta chain. These data are taken from a study of T cells expressing NK-cell markers. TCRdb re-called the 5' RACE reads and gives one entry per CDR3 protein, without DNA. The repertoire table contains around 280,000 distinct CDR3 sequences. The CDR3 totals 15 residues. Per germline, CDR1 SGHTA and CDR2 FQGTGA. This sequence joins TRBV7-3 and TRBJ1-6. The receptor was derived from a man between 18 and 35 years old in good health. The sequenced sample was blood T cells: a sorted CD56 or NKG2C T cell subset, CD4+ or CD8+ T cells, or bulk PBMC T cells (not recorded which). The CDR3 reads CASSPWGGNNSPLHF.